This TCR beta chain was retrieved from a study of CD8+ T cells in alopecia areata. Turning to the study itself: Tofacitinib was taken orally by treated patients, and the dose was 5 to 10 mg twice daily. Whole-study results and caveats: Mice showed clearer TCR sharing than patients did, a gap that was possibly HLA-related. Scalp specimens additionally yield sequences from normal skin's resident alphabeta T cells.

This clone was seen only a few times. Antigen specificity is unknown. Reverse transcription of extracted RNA yielded cDNA, which provided the sequencing template. Sequenced by immunoSEQ multiplex PCR; TCRdb stores in-frame clones only, minus some. This table holds hundreds of thousands of clones, approximately 61% found once. The CDR3 has 15 amino acids. Germline CDR1 is MNHNY and CDR2 is SVGAGI (reference sequence). V lost 7 bases and J lost 5; bases outside the gene matches: 8. Peripheral blood and lesional scalp punch biopsies were taken from alopecia areata patients. The sequenced sample was CD4+ T cells sorted from blood, obtained at week 0. The rearrangement uses TRBV6-6 and TRBJ2-5; TRBD2 agrees at 12 bases. The sequence derives from a human donor with alopecia areata. CDR3: CASIPLAGGTETQYF. As DNA, the CDR3 is TGTGCCAGCATCCCACTAGCGGGGGGTACGGAGACCCAGTACTTC.